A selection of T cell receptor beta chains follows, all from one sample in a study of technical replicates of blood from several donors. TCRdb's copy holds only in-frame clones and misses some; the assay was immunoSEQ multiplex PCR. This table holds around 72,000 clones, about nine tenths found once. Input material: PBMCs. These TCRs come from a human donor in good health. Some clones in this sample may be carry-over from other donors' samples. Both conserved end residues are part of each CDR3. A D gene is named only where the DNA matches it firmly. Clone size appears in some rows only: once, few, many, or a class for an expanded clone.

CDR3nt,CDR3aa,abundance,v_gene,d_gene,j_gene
TGTGCCAGCAGCTTCCTCAGCTCCTACAATGAGCAGTTCTTC,CASSFLSSYNEQFF,NA,TRBV7-9,NA,TRBJ2-1
TGTGCCACCAGCATCAACCTCGCCAGGGGTTCTGGCTACACCTTC,CATSINLARGSGYTF,NA,TRBV15,NA,TRBJ1-2
TGTGCCAGCAGCCCTGACAGCCGAAACACCATATATTTT,CASSPDSRNTIYF,few,TRBV7-9,NA,TRBJ1-3
TGTGCCAGCAGCACAATGTGGACAGGGGGCTTAAGGGGTTCCTACGAGCAGTACTTC,CASSTMWTGGLRGSYEQYF,NA,TRBV5-6,TRBD1,TRBJ2-7
TGCGCCAGCAGCGTTGACAGACCAAACACCGGGGAGCTGTTTTTT,CASSVDRPNTGELFF,NA,TRBV5-1,NA,TRBJ2-2
TGTGCCAGCAGCAGACTAGCGGGAGGGCCGGGGGACCTCAATGAGCAGTTCTTC,CASSRLAGGPGDLNEQFF,NA,TRBV7-6,TRBD2,TRBJ2-1
TGTGCCAGCAGCGAGACAGGGAGTGTAGATACGCAGTATTTT,CASSETGSVDTQYF,NA,TRBV6-4,TRBD1,TRBJ2-3
TGTGCCAGCATCGGGACAGAAGGTAGGAATCAGCCCCAGCATTTT,CASIGTEGRNQPQHF,NA,TRBV2,TRBD1,TRBJ1-5
TGTGCCTGCCGTCCCCCGGGAGTTCCCTACAATGAGCAGTTCTTC,CACRPPGVPYNEQFF,NA,TRBV30,NA,TRBJ2-1
TGTGCCAGCAGCCCACTAGCGGGAGGGCCGGAGACCCAGTACTTC,CASSPLAGGPETQYF,NA,TRBV7-2,TRBD2,TRBJ2-5
TGCGCCAGCAGCAACGCAGGACAGGGGGCAGACGAGCAGTACTTC,CASSNAGQGADEQYF,once,TRBV5-1,TRBD1,TRBJ2-7
TGCGCCAGCAGCCAAAGACAGGGCACCGGCGAGCTGTTTTTT,CASSQRQGTGELFF,few,TRBV5-1,TRBD1,TRBJ2-2
TGTGCCAGCAGTTTATTGACAGGGAGACAGGGGGCCGAGCAGTACTTC,CASSLLTGRQGAEQYF,NA,TRBV27,TRBD1,TRBJ2-7
TGTGCCAGCAGCGGAGACAGGGCGCAGGCTGAAGCTTTCTTT,CASSGDRAQAEAFF,once,TRBV7-9,TRBD1,TRBJ1-1
TGTGCCACACGGGGGACTAGCGGGGTCTACGAGCAGTACTTC,CATRGTSGVYEQYF,NA,TRBV2,TRBD2,TRBJ2-7
TGTGCCAGCAGTTTACAATGGGACTTCAGCTCCTACAATGAGCAGTTCTTC,CASSLQWDFSSYNEQFF,NA,TRBV27,NA,TRBJ2-1
TGTGCCACGATTGGGGGGGCGAGCACTGAAGCTTTCTTT,CATIGGASTEAFF,NA,TRBV6-5,NA,TRBJ1-1
TGTGCCAGCAGTTTATTAGTCGGACCTAGCCCCTACAATGAGCAGTTCTTC,CASSLLVGPSPYNEQFF,NA,TRBV7-6,NA,TRBJ2-1
TGCAGCGTTGAAGGGCGGCAGGGCTACGAGCAGTACTTC,CSVEGRQGYEQYF,NA,TRBV29-1,NA,TRBJ2-7
TGTGCCAGCAGCGTATCGGGACAGGGGTACGAGCAGTACTTC,CASSVSGQGYEQYF,few,TRBV9,TRBD1,TRBJ2-7
TGTGCCAGCAGCCGACAGGGGGCCCTCTACGAGCAGTACTTC,CASSRQGALYEQYF,NA,TRBV2,TRBD1,TRBJ2-7
TGTGCCGTAGGGCCCGGACTAGCGGGAGGGGATACGCAGTATTTT,CAVGPGLAGGDTQYF,NA,TRBV19,TRBD2,TRBJ2-3
TGCAGCGCCGGGACTAGCGGGATGGGAGAGACCCAGTACTTC,CSAGTSGMGETQYF,NA,TRBV29-1,TRBD2,TRBJ2-5
TGTGCCAGCAGTTACTCGCGGGGGACTCAGCCCCAGCATTTT,CASSYSRGTQPQHF,NA,TRBV6-5,NA,TRBJ1-5
TGTGCCAGTAGTTGGGGACAGGGGACAGATACGCAGTATTTT,CASSWGQGTDTQYF,NA,TRBV19,TRBD1,TRBJ2-3